The present entry profiles one T cell receptor beta chain with its context. Assay: immunoSEQ multiplex PCR; the TCRdb copy retains only in-frame clones and omits some. The sample records tens of thousands of clones, over 75% being singletons. These data originate in a study of OX40 agonist ivuxolimab in advanced cancers. CDR1 is MDHEN, CDR2 SYDVKM, per germline. The CDR3 sequence is 13 residues long. V lost 9 bases to trimming and J lost 0 bases; unmatched junction nucleotides: 1. The source of this sequence is an adult with an advanced solid tumor such as melanoma, head and neck, liver or kidney cancer. The chain has TRBV28 and TRBJ1-4, with 7 bases matching TRBD1. Sequences were derived from CD4+ or CD8+ T cells sorted from blood, sampled in a trial of the OX40 agonist ivuxolimab. CDR3 coding DNA: TGTGCCAGTCAGGGGGCAACTAATGAAAAACTGTTTTTT. This encodes CASQGATNEKLFF.